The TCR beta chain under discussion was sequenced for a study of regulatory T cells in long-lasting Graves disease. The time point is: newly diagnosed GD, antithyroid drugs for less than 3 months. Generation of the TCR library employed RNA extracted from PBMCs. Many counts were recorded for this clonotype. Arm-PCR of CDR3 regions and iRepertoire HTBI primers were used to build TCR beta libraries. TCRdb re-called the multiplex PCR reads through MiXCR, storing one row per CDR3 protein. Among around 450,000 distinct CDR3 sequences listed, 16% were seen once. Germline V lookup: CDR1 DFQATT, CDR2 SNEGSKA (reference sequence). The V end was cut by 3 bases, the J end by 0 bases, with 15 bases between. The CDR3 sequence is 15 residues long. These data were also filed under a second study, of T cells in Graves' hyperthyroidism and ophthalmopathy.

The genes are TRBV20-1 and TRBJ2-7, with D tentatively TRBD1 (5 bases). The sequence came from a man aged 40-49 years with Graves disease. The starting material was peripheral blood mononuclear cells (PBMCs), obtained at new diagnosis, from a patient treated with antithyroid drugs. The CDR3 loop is CSARVAQGISYEQYF. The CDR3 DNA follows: TGCAGTGCTAGGGTCGCCCAGGGCATCTCCTACGAGCAGTACTTC.